This T cell receptor beta chain is drawn from a study of response to subunit inactivated influenza vaccine. Germline loops: CDR1 MNHEY, CDR2 SVGEGT. V shed 6 bases, J shed 2 bases, and the junction held 5 bases outside the gene matches. The CDR3 covers 14 residues. TCRdb re-called the RT-PCR reads through MiXCR, storing one row per CDR3 protein. The sample holds about 800,000 distinct CDR3 sequences, 21% seen once. About this clonotype: Antigen unknown.

General study results and limits: Each seasonal influenza vaccination, the authors suggested, recruits few new T cells.

The chain recombines TRBV6-2 or TRBV6-3 with TRBJ2-7; 9 bases line up with TRBD1. The receptor's source is a man in his forties or fifties who received an inactivated influenza vaccine. Sequenced material: PBMCs from blood, taken more than 4 days after vaccination. CDR3 amino acids: CASRAWTGAYEQYF. The CDR3 DNA is TGTGCCAGCAGGGCATGGACAGGGGCCTACGAGCAGTACTTC.